This passage covers 13 T cell receptor beta chains from one sample sequenced in a study of T-cell memory formation after mild COVID-19. From the 5' RACE reads, TCRdb called clonotypes with MiXCR, one entry per CDR3 protein. Here the sample spans hundreds of thousands of distinct CDR3 sequences, roughly 21% being singletons. Specimen: PBMCs or a T cell subset sorted from them (not recorded which). Receptors originate from an adult woman who had mild COVID-19 (a few samples of this study predate the infection). Cell type and time point are not known.

In its sample, this clonotype was seen a few times. This CDR3 reads CASSVESGGSYGYTF. CDR3 coding DNA: TGTGCCAGCAGCGTAGAGTCAGGGGGTAGCTATGGCTACACCTTC. This sequence joins TRBV9 and TRBJ1-2, with 7 bases that match TRBD1. The CDR3 sequence is 15 residues long. V gave up 0 bases and J gave up 4 bases; unmatched junction bases: 6. Germline CDR1 reads SGDLS; CDR2 reads YYNGEE.

The rearrangement uses TRBV9 and TRBJ2-1; D might be TRBD2 (6 bases). V was trimmed by 4 bases and J by 8 bases, leaving 16 bases between them. The CDR3 loop spans 14 amino acids. Germline values: CDR1 SGDLS, CDR2 YYNGEE. The CDR3 nucleotides read TGTGCCAGCAGCTCGGGGATCGGGAGTCATGAGCAGTTCTTC. It encodes CASSSGIGSHEQFF.

This chain uses TRBV14 with TRBJ1-2, with D hard to call. This CDR3 spans 13 amino acids. V was clipped by 3 bases and J by 3 bases, with 8 bases between them. Germline CDR1 is SGHDN and CDR2 is FVKESK. The CDR3 spells CASSQLWYYGYTF. In DNA, the CDR3 is TGTGCCAGCAGCCAGCTATGGTACTATGGCTACACCTTC.

The chain carries TRBV12-3 or TRBV12-4 and TRBJ1-5; D not resolved. The CDR3 has 14 amino acids. Deletions cut 6 bases from V and 2 bases from J, with 11 bases between. The CDR3 reads CASSFASGNQPQHF. The CDR3 nucleotides are TGTGCCAGCAGCTTTGCATCCGGCAATCAGCCCCAGCATTTT.

This rearrangement joins TRBV5-4 to TRBJ2-1, with 8 bases fitting TRBD1. The trim removed 5 bases at V and 9 bases at J, leaving 16 bases unmatched. The CDR3 consists of 16 residues. Germline CDR1 reads SGHNT; CDR2 reads YYREEE (reference sequence). CDR3 in amino acids: CASRGLSGGALAEQFF. The DNA of the CDR3 is TGTGCCAGCAGGGGCCTGTCAGGGGGCGCTTTGGCTGAGCAGTTCTTC. Full variable domain (remainder filled in from reference TRBV5-4 and TRBJ2-1): ETGVTQSPTHLIKTRGQQVTLRCSSQSGHNTVSWYQQALGQGPQFIFQYYREEENGRGNFPPRFSGLQFPNYSSELNVNALELDDSALYLCASRGLSGGALAEQFFGPGTRLTVL.

A few counts support this clonotype. CDR3: CSATSLGTGTPQETQYF. Written as DNA, the CDR3 is TGCAGTGCTACTTCGCTCGGTACAGGTACACCCCAAGAGACCCAGTACTTC. This chain connects TRBV20-1 to TRBJ2-5, with D tentatively TRBD1 (5 bases). Germline-derived CDR1 and CDR2 are DFQATT and SNEGSKA (reference sequence). Trimming stripped 4 bases from V and 1 base from J, with 22 bases between. The CDR3 has 17 residues.

V usage is TRBV30 and J usage is TRBJ2-1, with TRBD2 matching over 11 bases. This CDR3 has 15 residues. The V and J ends lost 2 bases and 4 bases, in that order; junction bases with no gene match: 4. CDR1 and CDR2 from the germline V gene are GTSNPN and SVGIG (reference sequence). This chain's CDR3 is CAWSRLAGRYNEQFF. CDR3 sequence (DNA): TGTGCCTGGAGTCGACTAGCGGGGAGGTACAATGAGCAGTTCTTC.

The gene calls are TRBV20-1 and TRBJ2-1; 9 bases fit TRBD2. The CDR3 spans 16 residues. The germline V gene has CDR1 DFQATT and CDR2 SNEGSKA (reference sequence). Trimming removed 2 bases from V and 4 bases from J; junction bases left unmatched: 9. The CDR3 nucleotides read TGCAGTGCTAGAACCCGAATAGCGGGGGATTACAATGAGCAGTTCTTC. It is translated as CSARTRIAGDYNEQFF.

This chain connects TRBV27 to TRBJ1-6, with 11 bases lining up with TRBD1. The CDR3 contains 19 residues. The V gene end was trimmed by 3 bases and the J gene end by 1 base; junction bases not matched to a gene: 8. The germline V gene has CDR1 MNHEY and CDR2 SMNVEV (reference sequence). The CDR3 nucleotides read TGTGCCAGCAGTTTTGGACAGGGGGCTTTAGCGTCCTATAATTCACCCCTCCACTTT. It is translated as CASSFGQGALASYNSPLHF.

The table lists this clonotype with a few counts. The CDR3, as DNA: TGTGCCAGCTCGCCATCGGTCATGAACACTGAAGCTTTCTTT. Translating gives CASSPSVMNTEAFF. The J gene is TRBJ1-1, the V gene TRBV18; D is unresolved. Between the trimmed V and J ends, which lost 6 bases and 0 bases, there was a span of 11 bases. Germline CDR1 reads KGHSH; CDR2 reads LQKENI. CDR3 length: 14 residues.

CDR3: CASRPGQGEETQYF. The CDR3 nucleotides are TGTGCCAGCAGGCCGGGACAGGGGGAAGAGACCCAGTACTTC. V usage is TRBV12-3 or TRBV12-4 and J usage is TRBJ2-5; TRBD1 aligns across 11 bases. V was clipped by 6 bases and J by 3 bases; unmatched bases: 3. The CDR3 is made up of 14 amino acids.

The J gene is TRBJ2-7, the V gene TRBV28, with D uncertain. The germline CDR1 and CDR2 sequences are MDHEN and SYDVKM. V shed 1 base and J shed 5 bases, with 6 bases lying between them. The CDR3 consists of 12 residues. The CDR3 region is CASSLLNHEQYF. The DNA of the CDR3 is TGTGCCAGCAGTTTATTAAACCACGAGCAGTACTTC.

This clonotype was counted only a few times. The chain employs TRBV7-6 and TRBJ2-1, with D possibly matching TRBD2 (6 bases). Germline V gene data show CDR1 as SGHVS and CDR2 as FNYEAQ. V was pared by 5 bases and J by 5 bases, with 25 bases between. The CDR3 length is 18 residues. The CDR3 is CASSLTPLTGTYDNEQFF. Written as DNA, the CDR3 is TGTGCCAGCAGCCTGACTCCATTAACCGGGACTTACGACAATGAGCAGTTCTTC.